A selection of T cell receptor beta chains follows, all from one sample in a study of blood T cells in healthy people across ages. One entry per CDR3 protein results from TCRdb running MiXCR on the 5' RACE reads. The sample shows more than 800,000 distinct CDR3 sequences, 29% of them seen only once. Sequenced material: blood. The receptors come from a woman of 80 years or more in good health. Both conserved end residues are part of each CDR3. The D gene is left open where the match is weak. Expanded clones are given a class, and other clones once, few, many or no size at all.

CDR3aa	CDR3nt	v_gene	j_gene	abundance	d_gene
CGAWETQFF	TGCGGTGCTTGGGAGACCCAGTTCTTC	TRBV20-1	TRBJ2-1	few	NA
CASSIGRVYSNQPQHF	TGTGCCAGTAGTATAGGGCGCGTGTATAGCAATCAGCCCCAGCATTTT	TRBV19	TRBJ1-5	NA	NA
CASSNQLTDQETQYF	TGTGCCAGCAGTAACCAGTTGACAGACCAAGAGACCCAGTACTTC	TRBV2	TRBJ2-5	many	NA
CASSSSTGAIGYTF	TGTGCCAGCAGCTCAAGCACGGGGGCAATTGGCTACACCTTC	TRBV7-9	TRBJ1-2	many	NA
CAGSYPGRDYGYTF	TGTGCCGGCAGTTACCCGGGCAGGGACTATGGCTACACCTTC	TRBV6-6	TRBJ1-2	few	NA
CASSFRGPSSYEQYF	TGCGCCAGCAGCTTTAGGGGACCGAGCTCCTACGAGCAGTACTTC	TRBV5-1	TRBJ2-7	NA	NA
CAISESDGVTEAFF	TGTGCCATCAGTGAGTCAGACGGGGTGACTGAAGCTTTCTTT	TRBV10-3	TRBJ1-1	few	NA
CATSESRQGGEKLFF	TGTGCCACCAGTGAGTCGAGACAGGGCGGAGAAAAACTGTTTTTT	TRBV24-1	TRBJ1-4	NA	TRBD1
CASSLRTRGVEQYF	TGTGCCAGCAGCTTAAGGACTCGGGGAGTGGAGCAGTACTTC	TRBV7-2	TRBJ2-4	NA	NA
CASSYTGGAETQYF	TGTGCCAGCAGCTACACAGGGGGCGCAGAGACCCAGTACTTC	TRBV9	TRBJ2-5	NA	TRBD1
CASSEWAGGNRGETQYF	TGCGCCAGCAGTGAGTGGGCGGGGGGGAACCGCGGAGAGACCCAGTACTTC	TRBV10-2	TRBJ2-5	NA	TRBD2
CASSYERVQETQYF	TGTGCCAGCAGTTATGAGCGGGTCCAAGAGACCCAGTACTTC	TRBV12-3/TRBV12-4	TRBJ2-5	many	NA
CASSLVPTGPYGYTF	TGTGCCAGCAGCCTGGTCCCGACAGGGCCGTATGGCTACACCTTC	TRBV5-5	TRBJ1-2	few	TRBD1
CASSESEWDGQPQHF	TGTGCCAGCAGTGAGTCGGAGTGGGACGGTCAGCCCCAGCATTTT	TRBV2	TRBJ1-5	NA	NA
CASRMRRQSTDTQYF	TGTGCCAGCAGAATGAGGAGACAGAGCACAGATACGCAGTATTTT	TRBV12-3/TRBV12-4	TRBJ2-3	many	NA
CASSQTGTYHNEQFF	TGTGCCAGCAGCCAAACCGGGACTTACCACAATGAGCAGTTCTTC	TRBV3-1	TRBJ2-1	many	NA
CASSLHFSRDTGELFF	TGTGCCAGCAGTTTACATTTCTCACGAGACACCGGGGAGCTGTTTTTT	TRBV12-3/TRBV12-4	TRBJ2-2	NA	NA
CASSIEGGRREETQYF	TGTGCCAGTAGTATAGAGGGTGGGCGGAGGGAAGAGACCCAGTACTTC	TRBV19	TRBJ2-5	few	NA
CASSTLRGAASGANVLTF	TGTGCCAGCAGTACCCTCAGGGGGGCGGCCTCTGGGGCCAACGTCCTGACTTTC	TRBV6-1	TRBJ2-6	few	NA
CASSQDRGRRTEAFF	TGTGCCAGCAGCCAGGACAGGGGTCGGCGCACTGAAGCTTTCTTT	TRBV3-1	TRBJ1-1	few	TRBD1
CAGSLRLGGSSRYEQYF	TGCGCCGGCAGCTTGCGTCTGGGGGGGAGTTCCAGATACGAGCAGTACTTC	TRBV5-1	TRBJ2-7	NA	TRBD2
CASSSGLGSNEQYF	TGTGCCAGCTCATCGGGACTAGGGTCTAATGAGCAGTACTTC	TRBV18	TRBJ2-7	NA	TRBD2
CASSLGNRGRDYGYTF	TGTGCCAGCAGCTTAGGAAACAGGGGGAGAGACTATGGCTACACCTTC	TRBV11-3	TRBJ1-2	NA	TRBD1
CASSYFGGQGRETQYF	TGTGCCAGCAGTTACTTTGGGGGACAGGGACGAGAGACCCAGTACTTC	TRBV6-2/TRBV6-3	TRBJ2-5	few	TRBD1
CASSSTGSNEQFF	TGTGCCAGCAGTTCCACGGGGAGCAATGAGCAGTTCTTC	TRBV6-2/TRBV6-3	TRBJ2-1	many	NA
CASSSGARKANTIYF	TGCGCCAGCAGCTCTGGGGCCCGGAAGGCGAACACCATATATTTT	TRBV5-1	TRBJ1-3	NA	NA
CSAPDRYSNQPQHF	TGCAGTGCCCCCGACAGATATAGCAATCAGCCCCAGCATTTT	TRBV20-1	TRBJ1-5	many	NA
CASSLRGASGVETQYF	TGTGCCAGCAGCCTCCGGGGGGCTAGCGGGGTAGAGACCCAGTACTTC	TRBV7-2	TRBJ2-5	many	TRBD2
CASRGRAPQKLFF	TGTGCCAGCAGGGGCAGGGCCCCCCAAAAACTGTTTTTT	TRBV2	TRBJ1-4	few	NA
CSARGGYYGYTF	TGCAGTGCAAGGGGCGGGTACTATGGCTACACCTTC	TRBV20-1	TRBJ1-2	NA	NA
CATSRDLADSYEQYF	TGTGCCACCAGCAGAGATCTCGCAGACTCCTACGAGCAGTACTTC	TRBV15	TRBJ2-7	NA	NA
CASSPTPRNQETQYF	TGTGCCAGCAGCCCGACCCCTCGAAACCAAGAGACCCAGTACTTC	TRBV3-1	TRBJ2-5	many	NA
CASSVKGQGSYEQYF	TGTGCCAGCAGCGTCAAGGGGCAAGGGTCCTACGAGCAGTACTTC	TRBV7-2	TRBJ2-7	NA	NA
CAISQGAGTNTGELFF	TGTGCCATCAGCCAAGGAGCGGGAACTAACACCGGGGAGCTGTTTTTT	TRBV10-3	TRBJ2-2	many	TRBD2
CASSPRRGGGRNNEQFF	TGTGCCAGCAGCCCCCGCCGGGGTGGCGGGAGGAATAATGAGCAGTTCTTC	TRBV11-2	TRBJ2-1	once	TRBD2
CASSPDRGGVDEQYF	TGTGCCAGCAGCCCCGACAGGGGTGGCGTGGACGAGCAGTACTTC	TRBV6-6	TRBJ2-7	NA	TRBD1
CASSFAGLYQYF	TGTGCCAGCAGCTTTGCTGGGTTGTACCAGTACTTC	TRBV5-5	TRBJ2-4	few	NA
CASKGVLGGYTF	TGTGCCAGCAAGGGGGTGCTTGGCGGCTACACCTTC	TRBV6-2/TRBV6-3	TRBJ1-2	few	NA
CASSEAGTSGGARDTQYF	TGTGCCAGCAGTGAAGCCGGGACTAGCGGGGGGGCGAGAGATACGCAGTATTTT	TRBV6-1	TRBJ2-3	NA	TRBD2
CASSFGQGVGRAKNIQYF	TGTGCCAGCAGCTTCGGACAGGGCGTGGGTAGAGCCAAAAACATTCAGTACTTC	TRBV7-9	TRBJ2-4	many	TRBD1
CASSLVSGQGLSWDGYTF	TGTGCCAGCAGCTTAGTTTCGGGACAGGGGTTAAGCTGGGATGGCTACACCTTC	TRBV7-2	TRBJ1-2	NA	TRBD1
CASSQALSTVPILYEQYF	TGCGCCAGCAGCCAAGCTCTGTCCACAGTACCGATTCTTTACGAGCAGTACTTC	TRBV4-3	TRBJ2-7	many	NA
CSVESGLITDTQYF	TGCAGCGTTGAATCTGGACTTATTACGGATACGCAGTATTTT	TRBV29-1	TRBJ2-3	many	NA